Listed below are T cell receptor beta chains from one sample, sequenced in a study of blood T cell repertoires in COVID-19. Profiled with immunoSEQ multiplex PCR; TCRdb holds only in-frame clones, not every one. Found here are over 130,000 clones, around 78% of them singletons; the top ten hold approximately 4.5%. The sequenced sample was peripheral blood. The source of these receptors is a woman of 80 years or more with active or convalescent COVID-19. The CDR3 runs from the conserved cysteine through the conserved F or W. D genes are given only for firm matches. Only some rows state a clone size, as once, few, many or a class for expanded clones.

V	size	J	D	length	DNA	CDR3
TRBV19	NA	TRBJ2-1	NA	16	TGTGCCAGCGTCAGGGGGGCCTCGGGGTCCTACAATGAGCAGTTCTTC	CASVRGASGSYNEQFF
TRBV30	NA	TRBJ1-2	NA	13	TGTGCCTGGAGTGTATGGGGCGGGGGTGGCTACACCTTC	CAWSVWGGGGYTF
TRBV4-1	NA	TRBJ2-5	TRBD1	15	TGCGCCAGCAGCCTTGGGACAGGGGTGATGGAGACCCAGTACTTC	CASSLGTGVMETQYF
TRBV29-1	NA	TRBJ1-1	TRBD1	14	TGCAGCGTTGCTCAGGGGGCGGGTGGAACTGAAGCTTTCTTT	CSVAQGAGGTEAFF
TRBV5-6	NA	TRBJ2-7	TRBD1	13	TGTGCCAGCAGGGAGACAGGGTATAGCGAGCAGTACTTC	CASRETGYSEQYF
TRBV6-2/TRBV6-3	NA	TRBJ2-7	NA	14	TGTGCCAGCAGTTCTAGGACAGCCAGCTACGAGCAGTACTTC	CASSSRTASYEQYF
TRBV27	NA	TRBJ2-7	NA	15	TGTGCCAGCAGTTCCGTGGCCCGGGGAACAGACGAGCAGTACTTC	CASSSVARGTDEQYF
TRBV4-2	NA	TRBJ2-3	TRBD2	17	TGTGCCAGCAGCGAATCCGGGGGGGCCGAAGGCACAGATACGCAGTATTTT	CASSESGGAEGTDTQYF
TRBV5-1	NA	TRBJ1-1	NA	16	TGCGCCAGCAGCTTGTTTGGGACACCCGGTAACACTGAAGCTTTCTTT	CASSLFGTPGNTEAFF
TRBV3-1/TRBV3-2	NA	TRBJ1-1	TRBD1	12	TGTGCCAGGAAGGGGGCGCGCACTGAAGCTTTCTTT	CARKGARTEAFF
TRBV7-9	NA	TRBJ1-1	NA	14	TGTGCCAGCAGCACACCGGGGAGGGACACTGAAGCTTTCTTT	CASSTPGRDTEAFF
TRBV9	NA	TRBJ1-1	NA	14	TGTGCCAGCAGCGTAGTACAGGAGAACACTGAAGCTTTCTTT	CASSVVQENTEAFF
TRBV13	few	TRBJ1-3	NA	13	TGTGCCAGCAGCCAGGCTGGAGGAAACACCATATATTTT	CASSQAGGNTIYF
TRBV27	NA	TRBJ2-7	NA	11	TGTGCCAGCAGTTCCCTATACGAGCAGTACTTC	CASSSLYEQYF
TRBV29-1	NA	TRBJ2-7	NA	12	TGCAGCGCGGGACAAACAAGCTACGAGCAGTACTTC	CSAGQTSYEQYF
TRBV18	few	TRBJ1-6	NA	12	TGTGCCAGCTCAGCCAGTAATTCACCCCTCCACTTT	CASSASNSPLHF
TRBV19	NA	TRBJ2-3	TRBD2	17	TGTGCCAGTAGTATAGGGCGGGGGGGCTTTAGCACAGATACGCAGTATTTT	CASSIGRGGFSTDTQYF
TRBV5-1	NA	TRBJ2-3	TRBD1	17	TGCGCCAGCAGCAGCACCTTCCGGGACAGGGCCGGTAAAGGGCAGTATTTT	CASSSTFRDRAGKGQYF
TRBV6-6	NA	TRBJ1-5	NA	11	TGTGCCAGCAGTAGCAGGGGTATTCAGCATTTT	CASSSRGIQHF
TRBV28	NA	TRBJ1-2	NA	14	TGTGCCAGCAGTCCCACAGGGTTTTCCTATGGCTACACCTTC	CASSPTGFSYGYTF
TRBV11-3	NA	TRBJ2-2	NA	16	TGTGCCAGCAGCTCCCAGTTGGGGGGGGCGACCGGGGAGCTGTTTTTT	CASSSQLGGATGELFF
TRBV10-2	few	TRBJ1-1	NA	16	TGCGCCAGCAGTGACCCCGTTAGGGCAGGGAGGACTGAAGCTTTCTTT	CASSDPVRAGRTEAFF
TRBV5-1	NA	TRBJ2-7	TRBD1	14	TGCGCCAGCAGGCCCGGGACAGGGGTTCCCGAGCAGTACTTC	CASRPGTGVPEQYF
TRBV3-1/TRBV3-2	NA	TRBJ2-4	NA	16	TGTGCCAGCAGCCCCCAACAGGGATCGGGCAAAAACATTCAGTACTTC	CASSPQQGSGKNIQYF